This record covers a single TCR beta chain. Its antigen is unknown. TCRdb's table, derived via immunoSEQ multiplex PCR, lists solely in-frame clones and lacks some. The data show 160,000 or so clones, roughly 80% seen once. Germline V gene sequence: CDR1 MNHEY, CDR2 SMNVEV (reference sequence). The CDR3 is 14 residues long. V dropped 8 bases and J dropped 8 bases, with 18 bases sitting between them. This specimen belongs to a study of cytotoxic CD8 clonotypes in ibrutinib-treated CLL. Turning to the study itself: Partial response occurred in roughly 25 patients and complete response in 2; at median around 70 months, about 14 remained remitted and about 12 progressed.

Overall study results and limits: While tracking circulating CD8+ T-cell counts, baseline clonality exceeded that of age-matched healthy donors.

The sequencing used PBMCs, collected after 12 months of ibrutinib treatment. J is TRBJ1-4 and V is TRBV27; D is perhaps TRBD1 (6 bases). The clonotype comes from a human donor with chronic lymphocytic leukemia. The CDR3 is CASGKQGSGEKLFF. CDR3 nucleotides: TGTGCCAGCGGAAAACAGGGAAGCGGCGAAAAACTGTTTTTT.